Listed below are T cell receptor beta chains from one sample, sequenced in a study of T cell changes during pregnancy in multiple sclerosis. The assay was immunoSEQ multiplex PCR, and TCRdb's table has in-frame clones only and misses some. The sample has approximately 49,000 clones; around 92% are singletons. This specimen consisted of peripheral blood, obtained after pregnancy. The receptors were gathered from a female donor with multiple sclerosis, enrolled in a pregnancy study. CDR3s include the opening cysteine and the closing phenylalanine or tryptophan. A row's size may be missing; if present it is once, few, many or a size class.

j_gene: TRBJ1-2
v_gene: TRBV27
abundance: .
CDR3aa: CASSLSWTGTNYGYTF

j_gene: TRBJ2-2
v_gene: TRBV4-3
abundance: .
CDR3aa: CASSQNPKGETGELFF

j_gene: TRBJ1-2
v_gene: TRBV15
abundance: .
CDR3aa: CATSRAPSGYTF

j_gene: TRBJ1-1
v_gene: TRBV27
abundance: .
CDR3aa: CASSPPMNTEAFF

j_gene: TRBJ1-1
v_gene: TRBV14
abundance: once
CDR3aa: CASSPRTGMNTEAFF

j_gene: TRBJ1-3
v_gene: TRBV6-1
abundance: once
CDR3aa: CASSSGTGPGNTIYF

j_gene: TRBJ2-3
v_gene: TRBV7-3
abundance: .
CDR3aa: CASSHSASRTDTQYF

j_gene: TRBJ2-5
v_gene: TRBV11-1
abundance: .
CDR3aa: CASSFGLQETQYF

j_gene: TRBJ2-3
v_gene: TRBV7-9
abundance: once
CDR3aa: CASGLAVTDTQYF

j_gene: TRBJ2-7
v_gene: TRBV4-3
abundance: once
CDR3aa: CASSQSQWSYEQYF

j_gene: TRBJ2-1
v_gene: TRBV4-2
abundance: .
CDR3aa: CASSQALGTSGGPTHEQFF

j_gene: TRBJ2-1
v_gene: TRBV7-9
abundance: .
CDR3aa: CASSPPGGPYNEQFF

j_gene: TRBJ1-1
v_gene: TRBV6-5
abundance: .
CDR3aa: CASSYGRGPTEAFF

j_gene: TRBJ2-5
v_gene: TRBV7-6
abundance: .
CDR3aa: CASSFGTPRQETQYF

j_gene: TRBJ2-5
v_gene: TRBV12-5
abundance: .
CDR3aa: CASGPPSGGAGTQYF

j_gene: TRBJ1-3
v_gene: TRBV7-2
abundance: .
CDR3aa: CASSLWAEAGNTIYF

j_gene: TRBJ1-4
v_gene: TRBV19
abundance: .
CDR3aa: CASSSFGGGMVKLFF

j_gene: TRBJ2-5
v_gene: TRBV13
abundance: .
CDR3aa: CASSSSSGQETQYF

j_gene: TRBJ2-5
v_gene: TRBV9
abundance: .
CDR3aa: CASSPGLAGVQETQYF

j_gene: TRBJ2-7
v_gene: TRBV6-5
abundance: .
CDR3aa: CASMGDRSYEQYF

j_gene: TRBJ1-2
v_gene: TRBV6-6
abundance: .
CDR3aa: CASSYPGDGYTF

j_gene: TRBJ2-6
v_gene: TRBV27
abundance: .
CDR3aa: CASSFAGAGANVLTF

j_gene: TRBJ1-2
v_gene: TRBV20-1
abundance: .
CDR3aa: CSARQIYGYTF

j_gene: TRBJ2-1
v_gene: TRBV7-2
abundance: .
CDR3aa: CASSLARIGQGHEQFF

j_gene: TRBJ1-6
v_gene: TRBV25-1
abundance: .
CDR3aa: CASSETFRPLHF

j_gene: TRBJ2-2
v_gene: TRBV6-4
abundance: .
CDR3aa: CASSGQGGGELFF

j_gene: TRBJ2-2
v_gene: TRBV10-3
abundance: .
CDR3aa: CAISELQGYTGELFF

j_gene: TRBJ1-1
v_gene: TRBV25-1
abundance: few
CDR3aa: CASSAGQGNTEAFF

j_gene: TRBJ1-1
v_gene: TRBV4-2
abundance: .
CDR3aa: CASSPQVQIENTEAFF

j_gene: TRBJ2-2
v_gene: TRBV5-1
abundance: .
CDR3aa: CASSHFRQGARTGELFF

j_gene: TRBJ1-6
v_gene: TRBV30
abundance: few
CDR3aa: CAWRGTGGLSPLHF

j_gene: TRBJ1-5
v_gene: TRBV4-3
abundance: .
CDR3aa: CASSLTTGAGNQPQHF

j_gene: TRBJ1-1
v_gene: TRBV4-2
abundance: .
CDR3aa: CASSQDPRGTRAEAFF

j_gene: TRBJ2-3
v_gene: TRBV29-1
abundance: .
CDR3aa: CSVDEGRRDTQYF

j_gene: TRBJ1-1
v_gene: TRBV27
abundance: .
CDR3aa: CASRSTAGRGDTEAFF

j_gene: TRBJ1-2
v_gene: TRBV11-1
abundance: few
CDR3aa: CASSGRGRGYTF

j_gene: TRBJ1-1
v_gene: TRBV14
abundance: .
CDR3aa: CASSRRDSRYTEAFF

j_gene: TRBJ1-1
v_gene: TRBV5-1
abundance: .
CDR3aa: CASSLEQVLVTEAFF

j_gene: TRBJ1-5
v_gene: TRBV19
abundance: .
CDR3aa: CASSEGTANQPQHF

j_gene: TRBJ2-3
v_gene: TRBV7-9
abundance: .
CDR3aa: CASSLSPPTGGSTDTQYF

j_gene: TRBJ1-6
v_gene: TRBV7-2
abundance: .
CDR3aa: CASSFLGQRNSPLHF

j_gene: TRBJ1-2
v_gene: TRBV19
abundance: .
CDR3aa: CASRDRSAYRGYTF

j_gene: TRBJ1-2
v_gene: TRBV30
abundance: .
CDR3aa: CAWSPPNAGYTF

j_gene: TRBJ2-7
v_gene: TRBV4-3
abundance: .
CDR3aa: CASSQARLATHEQYF

j_gene: TRBJ1-4
v_gene: TRBV27
abundance: .
CDR3aa: CASSADRGNYEKLFF

j_gene: TRBJ1-1
v_gene: TRBV6-5
abundance: once
CDR3aa: CASSYGQVNTEAFF

j_gene: TRBJ1-5
v_gene: TRBV7-3
abundance: .
CDR3aa: CASSLSRGRSNQPQHF

j_gene: TRBJ2-7
v_gene: TRBV6-6
abundance: .
CDR3aa: CASSYGSSGGGEQYF

j_gene: TRBJ2-2
v_gene: TRBV7-9
abundance: .
CDR3aa: CASSGQLRSTGELFF

j_gene: TRBJ1-5
v_gene: TRBV9
abundance: once
CDR3aa: CASSALAGDNQPQHF

j_gene: TRBJ1-5
v_gene: TRBV7-2
abundance: .
CDR3aa: CASSSGQVADQPQHF

j_gene: TRBJ2-7
v_gene: TRBV18
abundance: .
CDR3aa: CASSVDRSSYEQYF

j_gene: TRBJ1-2
v_gene: TRBV5-1
abundance: .
CDR3aa: CASSSSEGVGYTF

j_gene: TRBJ1-2
v_gene: TRBV6-5
abundance: .
CDR3aa: CASTPGTGGLGYTF

j_gene: TRBJ1-6
v_gene: TRBV7-8
abundance: .
CDR3aa: CASSLATGDSPLHF

j_gene: TRBJ2-7
v_gene: TRBV7-9
abundance: .
CDR3aa: CASSRVEAEQYF

j_gene: TRBJ1-2
v_gene: TRBV5-4
abundance: .
CDR3aa: CASSLVRGYGYTF

j_gene: TRBJ1-2
v_gene: TRBV2
abundance: once
CDR3aa: CASSRYSGTGDSDGYTF

j_gene: TRBJ2-3
v_gene: TRBV7-2
abundance: .
CDR3aa: CASSSNSGGRTDTQYF